A selection of T cell receptor beta chains follows, all from one sample in a study of blood T cell repertoires in COVID-19. Libraries were prepared by immunoSEQ multiplex PCR; TCRdb keeps only in-frame clonotypes and omits some of them. Of roughly 300,000 clones in the sample, around 87% are singletons; the top ten hold around 8%. The sequenced sample was peripheral blood. These receptors were obtained from a woman between 50 and 59 years old who had recovered from COVID-19. Each CDR3 is given with its conserved first and last residue. A D gene is named only where the DNA matches it firmly. The size entry is marked missing in some rows and otherwise reads once, few, many or a size class.

j_gene | abundance | v_gene | d_gene | CDR3nt | CDR3aa
TRBJ1-2 | NA | TRBV28 | TRBD1 | TGTGCCAGCAGTTTCCGGACAGGGAGGAACTATGGCTACACCTTC | CASSFRTGRNYGYTF
TRBJ2-7 | few | TRBV28 | TRBD1 | TGTGCCAGCAGTTTAGCAGGGGGCGGTTACGAGCAGTACTTC | CASSLAGGGYEQYF
TRBJ1-2 | NA | TRBV6-2/TRBV6-3 | NA | TGTGCCAGCAGTTACGATTGGCCAAGAGGGGGCTACACCTTC | CASSYDWPRGGYTF
TRBJ1-2 | NA | TRBV2 | NA | TGTGCCAGCAGTGAGAGTAGCTATGGCTACACCTTC | CASSESSYGYTF
TRBJ2-6 | NA | TRBV19 | TRBD1 | TGTGCCAGTAGCCGGGACAGGACGGACGTCCTGACTTTC | CASSRDRTDVLTF
TRBJ2-7 | NA | TRBV7-2 | TRBD2 | TGTGCCAGCAGCTACGTAGCGGGAGCAGTGTACGAGCAGTACTTC | CASSYVAGAVYEQYF
TRBJ2-7 | NA | TRBV6-5 | TRBD1 | TGTGCCAGCAGTCCGGACAGGGCTAGCTCCTACGAGCAGTACTTC | CASSPDRASSYEQYF
TRBJ1-6 | NA | TRBV9 | NA | TGTGCCAGCAGCCCCCTCAGCCGGGGAGATTCACCCCTCCACTTT | CASSPLSRGDSPLHF
TRBJ2-1 | NA | TRBV6-2/TRBV6-3 | NA | TGTGCCAGCAGTCCCCTTTATGAGCAGTTCTTC | CASSPLYEQFF
TRBJ2-5 | NA | TRBV6-2/TRBV6-3 | TRBD1 | TGTGCCAGCAGTTTACGACAGGGAGAGACCCAGTACTTC | CASSLRQGETQYF
TRBJ2-1 | NA | TRBV10-3 | TRBD1 | TGTGCCATCGGAGGTGGACAGGCGAACAATGAGCAGTTCTTC | CAIGGGQANNEQFF
TRBJ2-2 | NA | TRBV4-2 | NA | TGTGCCAGCAGAACAAGTCAGGGGTCGGACGGGGAGCTGTTTTTT | CASRTSQGSDGELFF
TRBJ1-5 | NA | TRBV29-1 | NA | TGCAGCGTTGGGGGGACACCCGATCAGCCCCAGCATTTT | CSVGGTPDQPQHF
TRBJ2-3 | NA | TRBV7-2 | NA | TGTGCCAGCAACCCCGGGAGCACAGATACGCAGTATTTT | CASNPGSTDTQYF
TRBJ2-5 | NA | TRBV19 | NA | TGTGCCAGTAGTATAGTCCTACAGGAGACCCAGTACTTC | CASSIVLQETQYF
TRBJ2-1 | NA | TRBV7-2 | TRBD2 | TGTGCCAGCAGCTCGACTAGCGGGAGTGGCAATGAGCAGTTCTTC | CASSSTSGSGNEQFF
TRBJ2-1 | NA | TRBV7-2 | TRBD1 | TGTGCCAGCAGCTTGGACAGGGCTTCTTCCTACAATGAGCAGTTCTTC | CASSLDRASSYNEQFF
TRBJ1-1 | once | TRBV28 | NA | TGTGCCAGCAGGAATCAGGCTACAGCTTTCTTT | CASRNQATAFF
TRBJ1-6 | NA | TRBV4-2 | TRBD1 | TGTGCCAGCAGCCAAGAATTACAGGGGGCTCAGAATTCACCCCTCCACTTT | CASSQELQGAQNSPLHF
TRBJ2-1 | NA | TRBV27 | NA | TGTGCCAGCAATAACGGTGCCGCCTACAATGAGCAGTTCTTC | CASNNGAAYNEQFF
TRBJ2-3 | NA | TRBV15 | TRBD2 | TGTGCCACCAGCAGAGGCCCGAGACTAGCGTCGACAGATACGCAGTATTTT | CATSRGPRLASTDTQYF